A selection of T cell receptor beta chains follows, all from one sample in a study of T cell responses to AZD1222 COVID-19 vaccine. Profiled with immunoSEQ multiplex PCR; TCRdb holds only in-frame clones, not every one. The sample contains about 90,000 clones, 70% to 90% of which appear only once. The specimen was peripheral blood, collected on day 0 of AZD1222 vaccination. All receptors derive from an adult in good health. Each CDR3 is given with its conserved first and last residue. A D gene is named only where the DNA matches it firmly. Where a row states a size, it is once, few, many or the class of an expanded clone; other rows omit it.

J gene,clone size,V gene,D gene,CDR3 DNA,CDR3 protein
TRBJ2-5,-,TRBV5-1,TRBD1,TGCGCCAGCAGCACTGGACAGGGCCAAGAGACCCAGTACTTC,CASSTGQGQETQYF
TRBJ1-1,-,TRBV24-1,-,TGTGCCACCAGTCACGCGGGGAGTAACACTGAAGCTTTCTTT,CATSHAGSNTEAFF
TRBJ2-7,-,TRBV11-1,TRBD1,TGTGCCAGCAGCCTCGGGACAGGGGGTTACGAGCAGTACTTC,CASSLGTGGYEQYF
TRBJ1-2,-,TRBV19,TRBD1,TGTGCCAGTAGTGGGACAGGGTATGGCTACACCTTC,CASSGTGYGYTF
TRBJ2-2,-,TRBV1,-,TGCACCAGCAGCCGGGGACTAGCGGGAGAGTGGGGCACCGGGGAGCTGTTTTTT,CTSSRGLAGEWGTGELFF
TRBJ2-3,-,TRBV4-1,-,TGCGCCAGCAGCCAAGTTCCCGCAGATACGCAGTATTTT,CASSQVPADTQYF
TRBJ2-1,-,TRBV6-5,-,TGTGCCAGCAGTCTCGGCGTCCAGCGGAATGAGCAGTTCTTC,CASSLGVQRNEQFF
TRBJ1-6,-,TRBV4-1,-,TGCGCCAGCAGCCAGACCCGCCGGGACGGAGATTCACCCCTCCACTTT,CASSQTRRDGDSPLHF
TRBJ2-5,-,TRBV29-1,TRBD2,TGCAGCGTTAGGACTAGCGGGAACCGCCAAGAGACCCAGTACTTC,CSVRTSGNRQETQYF
TRBJ2-2,-,TRBV24-1,-,TGTGCCACCACGGACGGAGGGGAGCTGTTTTTT,CATTDGGELFF
TRBJ1-5,-,TRBV6-1,-,TGTGCCAGCAGTGAGGAACCTCGGCAGGGCGGACTCAATCAGCCCCAGCATTTT,CASSEEPRQGGLNQPQHF
TRBJ1-2,once,TRBV5-4,-,TGTGCCAGCAGCTTGAAACAGCAAACATATGGCTACACCTTC,CASSLKQQTYGYTF
TRBJ1-2,-,TRBV4-3,TRBD1,TGCGCCAGCAGCCGACAACAGGGGAGACTTAACTATGGCTACACCTTC,CASSRQQGRLNYGYTF
TRBJ2-7,once,TRBV24-1,-,TGTGCCACCAGTGATTCTCCCAGCTACGAGCAGTACTTC,CATSDSPSYEQYF
TRBJ2-7,few,TRBV5-1,TRBD1,TGCGCCAGCAGCTTGGGTGGTCAGGGGGCCTCCTACGAGCAGTACTTC,CASSLGGQGASYEQYF
TRBJ2-5,-,TRBV25-1,TRBD1,TGTGCCAGCAGTGAACTAACAGGGGTAGGCGAGACCCAGTACTTC,CASSELTGVGETQYF
TRBJ1-3,-,TRBV28,TRBD1,TGTGCCAGCAGCTACTATGACAGGGCTGGAAACACCATATATTTT,CASSYYDRAGNTIYF
TRBJ1-2,few,TRBV6-5,-,TGTGCCAGCAGTTTGGAAGACGGAGGCTACACCTTC,CASSLEDGGYTF
TRBJ1-4,-,TRBV5-1,TRBD1,TGCGCCAGCAGCCCCGGGACAGGGTCGAATGAAAAACTGTTTTTT,CASSPGTGSNEKLFF
TRBJ1-2,-,TRBV28,-,TGTGCCAGCAGTTCGGGCGCTGGAGAGGTATATGGCTACACCTTC,CASSSGAGEVYGYTF
TRBJ1-2,-,TRBV7-9,-,TGTGCCAGCAGCTTAGGAAAATACTATGGCTACACCTTC,CASSLGKYYGYTF